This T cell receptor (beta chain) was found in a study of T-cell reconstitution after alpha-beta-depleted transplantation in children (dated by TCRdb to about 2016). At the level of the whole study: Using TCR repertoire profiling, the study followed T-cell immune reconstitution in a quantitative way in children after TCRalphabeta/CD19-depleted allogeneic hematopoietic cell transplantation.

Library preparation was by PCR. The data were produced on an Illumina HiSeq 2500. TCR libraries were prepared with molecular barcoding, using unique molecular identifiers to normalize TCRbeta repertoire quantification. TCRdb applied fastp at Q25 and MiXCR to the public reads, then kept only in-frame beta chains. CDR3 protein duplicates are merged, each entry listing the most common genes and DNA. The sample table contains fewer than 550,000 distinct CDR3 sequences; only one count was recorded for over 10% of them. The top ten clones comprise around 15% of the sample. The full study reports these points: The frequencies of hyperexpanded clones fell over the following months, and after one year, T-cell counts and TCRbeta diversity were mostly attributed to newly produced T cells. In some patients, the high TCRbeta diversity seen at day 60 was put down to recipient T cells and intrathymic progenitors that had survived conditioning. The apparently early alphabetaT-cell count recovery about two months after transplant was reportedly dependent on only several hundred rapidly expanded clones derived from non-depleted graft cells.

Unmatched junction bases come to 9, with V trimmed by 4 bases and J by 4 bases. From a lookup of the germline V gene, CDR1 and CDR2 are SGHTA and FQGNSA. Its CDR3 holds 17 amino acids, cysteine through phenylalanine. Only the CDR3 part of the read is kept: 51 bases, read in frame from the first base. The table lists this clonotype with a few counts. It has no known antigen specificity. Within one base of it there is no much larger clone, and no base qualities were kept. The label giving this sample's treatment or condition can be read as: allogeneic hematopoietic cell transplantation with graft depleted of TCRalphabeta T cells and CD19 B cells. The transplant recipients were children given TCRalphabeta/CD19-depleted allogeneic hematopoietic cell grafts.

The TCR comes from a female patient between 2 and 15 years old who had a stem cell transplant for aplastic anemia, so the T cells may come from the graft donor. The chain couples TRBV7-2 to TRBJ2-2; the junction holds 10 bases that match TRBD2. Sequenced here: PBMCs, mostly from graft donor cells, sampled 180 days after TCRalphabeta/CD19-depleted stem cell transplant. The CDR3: CASSSSSGSWGTGELFF. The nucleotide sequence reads TGTGCCAGCAGCTCCTCTAGCGGGAGTTGGGGCACCGGGGAGCTGTTTTTT.